One sample yielded the 21 T cell receptor beta chains listed below, sequenced in a study of monozygotic twins with inflammatory bowel disease. Following a re-call of the 5' RACE reads, TCRdb has one entry per CDR3 protein and lacks DNA. The repertoire shows 350,000 to 400,000 distinct CDR3 sequences; the top ten hold 2.6%. The specimen sequenced was blood. The receptors here all came from a human donor with ulcerative colitis or Crohn's disease, or a healthy co-twin of an affected twin (not recorded which).

This rearrangement joins TRBV18 to TRBJ2-5. Germline assignment: CDR1 KGHSH and CDR2 LQKENI. The CDR3 contains 13 residues. CDR3 in amino acids: CASSPPGKETQYF.

V is TRBV6-6 and J is TRBJ1-1. The CDR3 covers 12 residues. Germline-derived CDR1 and CDR2 are MNHNY and SVGAGI (reference sequence). CDR3 protein: CASSYSQGEAFF.

This rearrangement joins TRBV4-3 to TRBJ2-1; TCRdb returns TRBD1, unconfirmable since there is no DNA. Per germline, CDR1 LGHNA and CDR2 YSLEER. The CDR3 length is 17 residues. CDR3 sequence reads: CASSQGIAGVLGNEQFF.

This chain uses TRBV6-2 or TRBV6-3 with TRBJ2-1; absent DNA, TCRdb's TRBD2 call cannot be checked. The CDR3 runs 16 residues. Germline V lookup: CDR1 MNHEY, CDR2 SVGEGT. CDR3 region: CASNPPPGTSYNEQFF.

The chain has TRBV29-1 and TRBJ1-1; TCRdb's assignment of TRBD1 cannot be checked, as there is no DNA. Germline assignment: CDR1 SQVTM and CDR2 ANQGSEA. The CDR3 has 13 amino acids. This chain's CDR3 is CSVSGTGSTEAFF.

CDR3 loop: CATSRDIGGIFHEQYF. V gene TRBV15 combines with J gene TRBJ2-7; TCRdb proposes TRBD1, but this gene call is untestable without DNA. CDR1 is LNHNV, CDR2 YYDKDF, per germline (reference sequence). The CDR3 loop spans 16 amino acids.

The V call is TRBV19, the J call TRBJ1-5. CDR3 length: 13 residues. Germline values: CDR1 LNHDA, CDR2 SQIVND (reference sequence). CDR3 amino acids: CASRGSFNQPQHF.

The chain employs TRBV15 and TRBJ2-5. The CDR3 consists of 16 residues. CDR1 LNHNV and CDR2 YYDKDF come from the germline V gene (reference sequence). The CDR3 loop is CATSRDPDLTSWTQYF.

This chain uses TRBV7-2 with TRBJ2-5; the D call from TCRdb, TRBD1, cannot be confirmed without DNA. The germline CDR1 and CDR2 sequences are SGHTA and FQGNSA. This CDR3 comprises 15 residues. The CDR3 is CASSFRQGGPETQYF.

The J gene is TRBJ2-1, the V gene TRBV9; TCRdb designates TRBD1, a call that cannot be tested without DNA. The germline gives CDR1 SGDLS, CDR2 YYNGEE. The CDR3 runs 14 residues. Here the CDR3 reads CASSTRDTYNEQFF.

The V gene is TRBV12-3 or TRBV12-4, the J gene TRBJ1-1; TCRdb's D gene call, TRBD1, goes unchecked for lack of DNA. This CDR3 has 15 residues. CDR3 sequence: CASRSTGRGDAEAFF.

The chain carries TRBV6-5 and TRBJ1-1; there is no DNA to check the TCRdb D call of TRBD1. The CDR3 has 11 residues. The germline V gene encodes CDR1 MNHEY and CDR2 SVGAGI. The CDR3 sequence is CATHRDTEAFF.

The chain employs TRBV3-1 and TRBJ2-7; TCRdb designates TRBD1, a call that cannot be tested without DNA. Looked up from germline, CDR1 is LGHDT and CDR2 is YNNKEL (reference sequence). CDR3 length equals 13 residues. The CDR3 is CASSPWTGYEQYF.

V is TRBV30 and J is TRBJ2-7; no DNA is available, so the TRBD1 call from TCRdb remains unchecked. In germline, CDR1 is GTSNPN, CDR2 SVGIG (reference sequence). This CDR3 is built from 15 residues. The CDR3 is CACTPRDRGSYEQYF.

The chain uses TRBV6-5 and TRBJ2-6. The CDR3 spans 13 residues. The germline V gene encodes CDR1 MNHEY and CDR2 SVGAGI. CDR3 loop: CASSSAGANVLTF.

This chain links TRBV4-3 with TRBJ2-5; TCRdb's D call of TRBD1 is untestable without DNA. This CDR3 comprises 14 residues. Germline V CDR1 and CDR2: LGHNA, YSLEER. CDR3: CASSQTGPGETQYF.

The V call is TRBV5-1, the J call TRBJ2-7; the D call of TRBD1 rests on TCRdb alone, since no DNA is present to check it. The germline V gene encodes CDR1 SGHRS and CDR2 YFSETQ. The CDR3 loop spans 15 amino acids. The CDR3 is CASSAGTGVLYEQYF.

The V gene is TRBV28, the J gene TRBJ2-7; lacking DNA, the TRBD1 call made by TCRdb goes unchecked. Germline V gene sequence: CDR1 MDHEN, CDR2 SYDVKM. The CDR3 sequence is 16 residues long. CDR3 residues: CASSFRDRPLSYEQYF. The entire variable domain, with the rest obtained from reference TRBV28 and TRBJ2-7, is as follows: DVKVTQSSRYLVKRTGEKVFLECVQDMDHENMFWYRQDPGLGLRLIYFSYDVKMKEKGDIPEGYSVSREKKERFSLILESASTNQTSMYLCASSFRDRPLSYEQYFGPGTRLTVT.

The rearrangement links TRBV20-1 to TRBJ2-3; TCRdb's D call, TRBD1, is unchecked because there is no DNA. CDR3 length: 14 amino acids. Germline CDR1 and CDR2: DFQATT and SNEGSKA (reference sequence). CDR3 loop: CSARDRVGTDTQYF.

V usage is TRBV2 and J usage is TRBJ2-5; the TCRdb D gene call, TRBD2, has no DNA to confirm it. Per the germline V gene, CDR1 is SNHLY and CDR2 is FYNNEI. This CDR3 is 16 amino acids long. The CDR3 loop is CASKGSGDTLPRTQYF.

The gene calls are TRBV5-1 and TRBJ1-1; absent DNA, TCRdb's TRBD1 call cannot be checked. This CDR3 has 17 residues. The germline gives CDR1 SGHRS, CDR2 YFSETQ. The CDR3: CASSAALQGWGGTEAFF. Looking up the rest from reference TRBV5-1 and TRBJ1-1 gives the full variable domain: KAGVTQTPRYLIKTRGQQVTLSCSPISGHRSVSWYQQTPGQGLQFLFEYFSETQRNKGNFPGRFSGRQFSNSRSEMNVSTLELGDSALYLCASSAALQGWGGTEAFFGQGTRLTVV.